The T cell receptor (beta chain) described here comes from a study of Graves' ophthalmopathy and Graves' hyperthyroidism. The V gene lost 6 bases and the J gene lost 3 bases, with 24 bases spanning the gap. The CDR3 has 17 residues. CDR1 is MDHEN and CDR2 is SYDVKM in the germline V gene. Beta-chain TCR CDR3 regions were amplified from RNA transcripts. HTBI-primed first-round RT-PCR preceded second-round multiplex PCR. TCRdb itself ran the multiplex PCR reads through MiXCR, one entry per CDR3 protein. The sample has 650,000 to 900,000 distinct CDR3 sequences; roughly two fifths are singletons. The J gene is TRBJ2-7, the V gene TRBV28; the D gene is possibly TRBD2 (8 bases). Sequenced sample: peripheral blood. This receptor was obtained from an adult man with Graves' ophthalmopathy. The CDR3: CASSIQGPGLARYEQYF. The CDR3 nucleotides are TGTGCCAGCAGCATACAGGGGCCCGGACTAGCTCGCTACGAGCAGTACTTC.